This TCR beta chain was profiled in a study of vaccination and CD4 T cells after COVID-19. Study at large: Participants got two doses of BNT162b2 or mRNA-1273 vaccine. In culture, cells were exposed to overlapping spike peptides from SARS-CoV-2, HCoV-NL63, HCoV-OC43 and HCoV-229E. Control wells got either CEFX epitopes, HIV-1 Nef peptides, or no peptide at all.

Of note for this clonotype: The target antigen is unknown.

Sequencing of DNA taken from cultured CD4+ T cells relied on the Oncomine TCR Beta short-read assay. MiXCR, applied by TCRdb to the PCR reads, yields one record per CDR3 protein. This table has thousands of distinct CDR3 sequences, roughly 56% appearing once. Germline values: CDR1 DFQATT, CDR2 SNEGSKA (reference sequence). This CDR3 is built from 15 residues. V was pared by 0 bases and J by 2 bases, with 6 bases of the junction left unmatched. The treatment here: roughly 11-day PBMC culture with coronavirus spike peptide pools or control peptides (ViraFEST assay). Positive PCR tests came between March and December 2020, ahead of the US Alpha, Beta and Delta variants.

The V and J genes are TRBV20-1 and TRBJ1-2, with 7 bases lining up with TRBD1. This TCR was sampled from a human donor who had recovered from COVID-19. Sequenced: CD4+ T cells from blood, cultured in vitro. The CDR3 nucleotides read TGCAGTGCTAGAGATTTTCGACAGGGCAACTATGGCTACACCTTC. Protein product: CSARDFRQGNYGYTF.